Below are 5 T cell receptor beta chains sequenced from a single sample in a study of T cells in Graves' hyperthyroidism and ophthalmopathy (dated by TCRdb to between 2018 and 2020). Library prep was done by multiplex PCR. Sequencing was carried out with an Illumina HiSeq 2000. TCR beta CDR3 regions were amplified from RNA transcripts. The first round of RT-PCR for the TCR CDR3 was performed with the HTBI primer set and the Qiagen OneStep RT-PCR kit. TCRdb trimmed the raw reads at Q25, called clones with MiXCR and kept productive beta chains. Each entry is one CDR3 protein sequence, shown with its most common DNA and genes. This sample has a few hundred thousand distinct CDR3 sequences in its table, and 20% to 25% of those were observed once. The top ten hold 49% of the sample. Sequences were obtained from blood. The source is a woman aged 65 to 85 with Graves' ophthalmopathy.

This chain joins TRBV19 and TRBJ2-4; either TRBD1 or TRBD2 may fit D (7 bases each). In germline, CDR1 is LNHDA, CDR2 SQIVND (reference sequence). CDR3 size: 14 residues. V was trimmed by 5 bases and J by 7 bases, leaving 15 bases between them. In nucleotides, the CDR3 is TGTGCCAGTAGTCCCCTCAGGGGGGGGAACATTCAGTACTTC. Protein: CASSPLRGGNIQYF.

This clonotype was counted between two and nine times. The rearrangement links TRBV30 to TRBJ2-7, with 10 bases matching TRBD1. The germline gives CDR1 GTSNPN, CDR2 SVGIG (reference sequence). V trimming: 1 base; J trimming: 2 bases; junction bases outside the gene matches: 5. This CDR3 comprises 15 residues. As DNA, the CDR3 is TGTGCCTGGAGTGCTTGGACAGGGGGTACCTACGAGCAGTACTTC. Translating gives CAWSAWTGGTYEQYF.

This clonotype was seen many times. V is TRBV7-3 and J is TRBJ2-1; D unclear. Germline loops: CDR1 SGHTA, CDR2 FQGTGA. The CDR3 covers 12 residues. V was pared by 0 bases and J by 8 bases, with 5 bases between. The CDR3 nucleotides read TGTGCCAGCAGCTTAACTAGGGATGAGCAGTTCTTC. This sequence encodes CASSLTRDEQFF.

Points on this clonotype: Mismatch with germline at one junction end may stem from a read error. The chain links TRBV28 to TRBJ2-5, with D possibly being TRBD2 (5 bases). The germline gives CDR1 MDHEN, CDR2 SYDVKM. The CDR3 covers 15 residues. The CDR3 coding sequence is TGTGCCAGCTCACTCCACGCGGGTAGTATAGAGACCCAGTGCTTC. This encodes CASSLHAGSIETQCF.

This clonotype was recorded many times. The V and J genes are TRBV7-8 and TRBJ1-6; TRBD1 might be the D (5 bases). Germline CDR1 SGHVS, CDR2 FQNEAQ. V was cut by 2 bases and J by 5 bases, with 7 bases left in between. CDR3 size: 14 residues. CDR3 loop: CASSLPGHNSPLHF. DNA of the CDR3: TGTGCCAGCAGCTTACCGGGGCATAATTCACCCCTCCACTTT. Based on the CDR3 plus reference TRBV7-8 and TRBJ1-6, the full variable domain is GAGVSQSPRYKVAKRGQDVALRCDPISGHVSLFWYQQALGQGPEFLTYFQNEAQLDKSGLPSDRFFAERPEGSVSTLKIQRTQQEDSAVYLCASSLPGHNSPLHFGNGTRLTVT.